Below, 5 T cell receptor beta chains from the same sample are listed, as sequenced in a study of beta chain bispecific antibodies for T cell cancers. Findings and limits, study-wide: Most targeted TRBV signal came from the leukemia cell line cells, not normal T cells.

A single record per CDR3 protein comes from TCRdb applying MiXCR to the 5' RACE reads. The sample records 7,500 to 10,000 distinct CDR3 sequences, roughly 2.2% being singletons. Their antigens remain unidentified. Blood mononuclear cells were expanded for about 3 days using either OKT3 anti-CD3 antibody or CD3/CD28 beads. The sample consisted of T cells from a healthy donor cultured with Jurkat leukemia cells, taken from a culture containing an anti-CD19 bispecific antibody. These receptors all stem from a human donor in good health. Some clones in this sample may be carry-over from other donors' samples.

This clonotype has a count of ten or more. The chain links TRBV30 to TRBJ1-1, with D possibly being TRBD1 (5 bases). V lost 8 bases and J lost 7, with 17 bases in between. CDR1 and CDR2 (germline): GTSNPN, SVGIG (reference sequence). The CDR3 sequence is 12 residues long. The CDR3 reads CAGAGGSVEAFF. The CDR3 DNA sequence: TGTGCCGGTGCGGGGGGGTCGGTTGAAGCTTTCTTT.

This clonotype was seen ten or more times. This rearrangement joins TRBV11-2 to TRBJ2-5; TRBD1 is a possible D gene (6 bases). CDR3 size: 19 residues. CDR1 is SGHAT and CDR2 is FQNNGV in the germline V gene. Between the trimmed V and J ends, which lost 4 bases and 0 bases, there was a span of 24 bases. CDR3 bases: TGTGCCAGCAGCTCATCCCAAGCCCTTGGGGGCCAGTACCAAGAGACCCAGTACTTC. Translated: CASSSSQALGGQYQETQYF.

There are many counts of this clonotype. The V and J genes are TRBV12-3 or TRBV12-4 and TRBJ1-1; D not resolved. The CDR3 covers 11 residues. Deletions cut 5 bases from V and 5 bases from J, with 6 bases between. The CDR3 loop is CASSRGTEAFF. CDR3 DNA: TGTGCCAGCAGTCGGGGAACTGAAGCTTTCTTT.

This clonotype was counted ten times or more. CDR3 residues: CASSTGTAETQYF. The DNA for the CDR3 is TGTGCCAGCAGTACCGGGACCGCAGAGACCCAGTACTTC. The chain is built from TRBV6-5 and TRBJ2-5, with D perhaps being TRBD1 or TRBD2 (5 bases each). The germline V and J ends were trimmed by 5 bases and 4 bases, with 11 bases remaining between them. The CDR3 has 13 residues. The germline gives CDR1 MNHEY, CDR2 SVGAGI.

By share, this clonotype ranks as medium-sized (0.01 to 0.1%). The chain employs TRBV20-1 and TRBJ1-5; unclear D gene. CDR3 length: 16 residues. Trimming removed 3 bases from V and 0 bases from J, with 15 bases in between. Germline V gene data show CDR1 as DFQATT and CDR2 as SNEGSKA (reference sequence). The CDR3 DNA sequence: TGCAGTGCTAGCATTGGCACGCGTGATAGCAATCAGCCCCAGCATTTT. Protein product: CSASIGTRDSNQPQHF.